This entry lists 8 T cell receptor beta chains sequenced from one sample in a study of T cell responses to AZD1222 COVID-19 vaccine (dated by TCRdb to about 2021). Library preparation employed the immunoSEQ multiplex PCR assay. The immuneACCESS repertoire file appears here via TCRdb, limited to in-frame rearrangements. These files lack a portion of the clones; in checked studies, under half of the deficit traces to unresolved V genes, and the cause of the others is not known. Within this sample are some 130,000 clones, with 80% to 90% of them counted one time only. The ten largest clones add up to approximately 9.8% of the sample. The time point label, read with the paper, signifies: about 28 days (+/-7) after the second vaccine dose. This specimen consisted of peripheral blood, obtained 28 days after the second AZD1222 dose. Receptors were obtained from an adult who received the AZD1222 COVID-19 vaccine.

CDR3 region: CSASNPRDRTSGNTIYF. CDR3 DNA sequence: TGCAGTGCTAGTAACCCCCGGGACAGGACGTCTGGAAACACCATATATTTT. This chain connects TRBV20-1 to TRBJ1-3; the match to TRBD1 covers 8 bases. In germline, CDR1 is DFQATT, CDR2 SNEGSKA (reference sequence). The ends lost 3 bases at V and 1 base at J; junction bases unmatched: 11. The CDR3 consists of 17 residues.

V and J are TRBV2 and TRBJ1-5; D is undetermined. Germline CDR1 SNHLY, CDR2 FYNNEI. The CDR3 runs 14 residues. V lost 4 bases and J lost 6, with 13 bases in between. In DNA, the CDR3 is TGTGCCAGCAGTGCAGGACGGGGAGGTCAGCCCCAGCATTTT. The encoded protein is CASSAGRGGQPQHF.

With respect to this clone: Other DNA sequences in this sample translate to the same CDR3. The V and J genes are TRBV5-1 and TRBJ2-1; D uncertain. CDR1 and CDR2 from the germline V gene are SGHRS and YFSETQ. The V and J ends lost 3 bases and 0 bases respectively, with 4 bases between them. The CDR3 totals 13 residues. CDR3 residues: CASSSDSYNEQFF. CDR3 sequence (DNA): TGCGCCAGCAGCTCCGACTCCTACAATGAGCAGTTCTTC.

The V and J genes are TRBV30 and TRBJ2-6; a possible D gene is TRBD1 (5 bases). V dropped 2 bases and J dropped 4 bases, with 12 bases sitting between them. Germline CDR1 and CDR2: GTSNPN and SVGIG (reference sequence). The length of the CDR3 is 15 residues. The CDR3 spells CAWSLQGTGANVLTF. The DNA for the CDR3 is TGTGCCTGGAGTCTCCAGGGAACAGGGGCCAACGTCCTGACTTTC.

The V gene is TRBV13, the J gene TRBJ2-2; tentative D call: TRBD1 (5 bases). The length of the CDR3 is 16 residues. Trimming removed 6 bases from V and 1 base from J, with 15 bases in between. Germline values: CDR1 PRHDT, CDR2 FYEKMQ (reference sequence). CDR3 DNA: TGTGCCAGCAGTCCTCAGGGTATTGGGAACACCGGGGAGCTGTTTTTT. Its translation: CASSPQGIGNTGELFF.

The sample holds a few counts of this clone. This chain connects TRBV11-3 to TRBJ2-7, with 7 bases identical to TRBD2. This CDR3 spans 14 amino acids. V shed 5 bases and J 0 bases; nucleotides not matched to a gene: 4. Germline CDR1 is SGHNT and CDR2 is YENEEA. In DNA, the CDR3 is TGTGCCAGCAGCCAAGGCGGGAGCTCCTACGAGCAGTACTTC. It encodes CASSQGGSSYEQYF.

This chain uses TRBV14 with TRBJ1-2, with unresolved D. Trimming shortened V by 4 bases and J by 5 bases, and 17 bases separated the two germline ends. Germline CDR1 reads SGHDN; CDR2 reads FVKESK. The CDR3 spans 15 residues. CDR3 sequence reads: CASSRIPGGEYGYTF. CDR3 nucleotides: TGTGCCAGCAGCCGGATTCCGGGCGGCGAATATGGCTACACCTTC.

The chain couples TRBV6-1 to TRBJ1-2; D perhaps matches TRBD1 (6 bases). Germline values: CDR1 MNHNS, CDR2 SASEGT. With 2 bases removed from V and 8 bases from J, the gap between germline ends came to 24 bases. CDR3 length equals 17 residues. The CDR3 sequence is CASSEMGVRGPLGGYTF. The CDR3 coding sequence is TGTGCCAGCAGTGAAATGGGGGTCAGGGGCCCCTTGGGGGGCTACACCTTC.